The rows below give T cell receptor beta chains drawn from one sample of a study of blood T cell repertoires in COVID-19. TCRdb keeps only in-frame clones here, not all; method: immunoSEQ multiplex PCR. The data contain about 180,000 clones, approximately 85% of them singletons. The sample was peripheral blood. The receptors derive from a man aged 55 to 69 with acute or convalescent COVID-19. Both conserved end residues are part of each CDR3. D genes are given only for firm matches. Rows give clone size only sometimes, using once, few, many, or a class for an expanded clone.

NA	TRBD2	TRBV6-5	TRBJ2-1	TGTGCCAGCAGCTCTCTCGGCGGGAGGAGGAATGAGCAGTTCTTC	CASSSLGGRRNEQFF
NA	TRBD2	TRBV19	TRBJ2-7	TGTGCCAGTAGTATAGACGGGAGGGCATCCTACGAGCAGTACTTC	CASSIDGRASYEQYF
once	TRBD1	TRBV7-9	TRBJ2-1	TGTGCCAGCAGCGCCGGGACAGGAAGCTCCTACAATGAGCAGTTCTTC	CASSAGTGSSYNEQFF
NA	NA	TRBV6-5	TRBJ1-6	TGTGCCAGCACCTCGACATTTTATAATTCACCCCTCCACTTT	CASTSTFYNSPLHF
NA	TRBD2	TRBV19	TRBJ2-1	TGTGCCAGTAGCCCAAGCGGGAGCTTGTTGAATGAGCAGTTCTTC	CASSPSGSLLNEQFF
NA	NA	TRBV11-3	TRBJ2-5	TGTGCCAGCAGCTTAGGGGCGACAGGCGGCGGGGAGACCCAGTACTTC	CASSLGATGGGETQYF
NA	NA	TRBV7-2	TRBJ1-1	TGTGCCAGCAGCTGGGGACAAGGGTTGAACACTGAAGCTTTCTTT	CASSWGQGLNTEAFF
NA	TRBD1	TRBV14	TRBJ2-7	TGTGCCAGCAGCCAGGACAGGGCTTCCTACGAGCAGTACTTC	CASSQDRASYEQYF
NA	TRBD1	TRBV6-5	TRBJ1-6	TGTGCCAGCAACGAGGGGGCCCGCTATAATTCACCCCTCCACTTT	CASNEGARYNSPLHF
NA	NA	TRBV21-1	TRBJ2-5	TGTGCCAGCAGCAAAGCGCGGGTGGTGCAGACCCAGTACTTC	CASSKARVVQTQYF
once	NA	TRBV10-3	TRBJ2-3	TGTGCCATCAGTGAGTCCGCAGATACGCAGTATTTT	CAISESADTQYF
NA	NA	TRBV5-1	TRBJ2-3	TGCGCCAGCAGCTTGGGCGGCACCTTCACAGATACGCAGTATTTT	CASSLGGTFTDTQYF
NA	TRBD2	TRBV6-4	TRBJ2-1	TGTGCCAGCAGAGGTAGCGGGAACGTAGAGGGTGAGCAGTTCTTC	CASRGSGNVEGEQFF
NA	TRBD2	TRBV9	TRBJ2-2	TGTGCCAGCAGCGTACCTAGCGGGAGGTGGACCGGGGAGCTGTTTTTT	CASSVPSGRWTGELFF
NA	TRBD2	TRBV6-5	TRBJ2-1	TGTGCCAGCAGCGCTAGCGGTTACTCCTACAATGAGCAGTTCTTC	CASSASGYSYNEQFF
NA	NA	TRBV13	TRBJ1-2	TGTGCCAGCAGCTATCGGGTTAGCGGCTACACCTTC	CASSYRVSGYTF
NA	TRBD2	TRBV4-1	TRBJ2-1	TGCGCCAGCAGCCAGGCCGGGACTAGATACAATGAGCAGTTCTTC	CASSQAGTRYNEQFF
NA	TRBD1	TRBV14	TRBJ1-2	TGTGCCAGCAGCCTAGGGGGCAGACTAGGCTACACCTTC	CASSLGGRLGYTF
NA	TRBD2	TRBV13	TRBJ2-5	TGTGCCAGCAGCGGACGGGGGGGCGATGAGGAGACCCAGTACTTC	CASSGRGGDEETQYF
NA	NA	TRBV4-3	TRBJ2-2	TGCGCCAGCAGCCAAGTCGGGGCAGCGGGGAACACCGGGGAGCTGTTTTTT	CASSQVGAAGNTGELFF
once	NA	TRBV6-2/TRBV6-3	TRBJ2-5	TGTGCCAGCAGTTACGACGCGGGGAGAGAGACCCAGTACTTC	CASSYDAGRETQYF
NA	TRBD2	TRBV3-1/TRBV3-2	TRBJ2-1	TGTGCCAGCAGCCTCCCAACCCTTAGCGGGAGAGGGAATGAGCAGTTCTTC	CASSLPTLSGRGNEQFF
once	TRBD2	TRBV13	TRBJ2-1	TGTGCCAGCAGCTTATTTTCCGGGACTAGGGCCTTCAATGAGCAGTTCTTC	CASSLFSGTRAFNEQFF
NA	NA	TRBV19	TRBJ1-4	TGTGCCAGTAGTTCAGGGCATGAAAAACTGTTTTTT	CASSSGHEKLFF
NA	TRBD2	TRBV7-7	TRBJ2-5	TGTGCTAGCAGCCCAGAAGTAGCGGGAGGGCGAGAGACCCAGTACTTC	CASSPEVAGGRETQYF
NA	NA	TRBV12-3/TRBV12-4	TRBJ2-3	TGTGCCAGCATCCGAGGTGTGTCAGATACGCAGTATTTT	CASIRGVSDTQYF
NA	NA	TRBV19	TRBJ1-5	TGTGCCAGTACCCCGAATTCCCACGGCAGGGTTCAGCCCCAGCATTTT	CASTPNSHGRVQPQHF
NA	NA	TRBV7-9	TRBJ1-5	TGTGCCAGCAGCTTAGCAGCGACCCAGCCCCAGCATTTT	CASSLAATQPQHF
NA	TRBD2	TRBV9	TRBJ2-3	TGTGCCAGCAGCTACCCGGAGTGGGCTAGCGGAAGCACAGATACGCAGTATTTT	CASSYPEWASGSTDTQYF
once	NA	TRBV4-2	TRBJ2-3	TGTGCCAGCAGCCCGGGGACTCGAAGCACAGATACGCAGTATTTT	CASSPGTRSTDTQYF
NA	TRBD2	TRBV19	TRBJ2-1	TGTGCCAGTAGTACTGGGACTAGCGGGATCGACAATGAGCAGTTCTTC	CASSTGTSGIDNEQFF
NA	NA	TRBV4-1	TRBJ2-3	TGCGCCAGCAGCCCCGGGACTCTAACAGATACGCAGTATTTT	CASSPGTLTDTQYF
NA	TRBD2	TRBV3-1/TRBV3-2	TRBJ2-1	TGTGCCAGCAGCCAGGGGACTAGCGGGAGGTGGGCTGAGCAGTTCTTC	CASSQGTSGRWAEQFF
once	TRBD2	TRBV7-3	TRBJ2-1	TGTGCCAGCGCTAGCGGGAGGGCCCCCAATGAGCAGTTCTTC	CASASGRAPNEQFF
NA	NA	TRBV27	TRBJ2-5	TGTGCCAGCAGTACTATCCCCCTTAGGGGTGAGACCCAGTACTTC	CASSTIPLRGETQYF
NA	NA	TRBV16	TRBJ2-2	TGTGCCAGCAGCCCGGCTCCAGGGGGAGGCACCGGGGAGCTGTTTTTT	CASSPAPGGGTGELFF
NA	NA	TRBV5-1	TRBJ2-5	TGCGCCAGCAGCTCGTACCAAGAGACCCAGTACTTC	CASSSYQETQYF
once	NA	TRBV4-1	TRBJ2-7	TGCGCCAGCAGCCAAGATCCACTAGGAACCTACGAGCAGTACTTC	CASSQDPLGTYEQYF
NA	TRBD2	TRBV3-1/TRBV3-2	TRBJ2-1	TGTGCCAGCGGACGGGAGGCCTACGACAATGAGCAGTTCTTC	CASGREAYDNEQFF
NA	TRBD2	TRBV4-3	TRBJ2-7	TGCGCCAGCAGCCAAGAGTTGCTGAGAAAGGGACTAGCGGGAGGGAAACGCTACGAGCAGTACTTC	CASSQELLRKGLAGGKRYEQYF
NA	TRBD1	TRBV5-6	TRBJ2-7	TGTGCCAGCAGTACCCCGGGACAGAGCCACGAGCAGTACTTC	CASSTPGQSHEQYF
NA	TRBD2	TRBV10-3	TRBJ2-1	TGTGCCATCACGCGGGAGGGCACCTACAATGAGCAGTTCTTC	CAITREGTYNEQFF
few	NA	TRBV20-1	TRBJ2-3	TGCAGTGCTAGTGCCCTAGCATCGGTCACAGATACGCAGTATTTT	CSASALASVTDTQYF
NA	TRBD2	TRBV15	TRBJ2-1	TGTGCCACCAGCAGAGGCCTAGCGGGAGTCGTCGAGCAGTTCTTC	CATSRGLAGVVEQFF